This TCR beta chain was observed in a study of cytomegalovirus exposure and HLA in healthy donors. The donors, nominally healthy at sampling, likely had unrecorded immune exposures. It was with 60 Vbeta and 13 Jbeta primers that the PCR ran. TCRdb keeps only in-frame clones here, not all; method: immunoSEQ multiplex PCR. This sample has about 140,000 clones, with roughly 78% found just once. As concerns this clone: The antigen remains undetermined.

Study observations and caveats: A later examination showed that TCR association rates differed by HLA locus, with DRB1 most and HLA-C fewest. Available immune exposure information covered CMV serostatus only. In a later analysis, HLA-associated TCR beta chains were more clonally expanded than equally common others.

This receptor was taken from a young man in good health and CMV-seropositive. The sample was PBMCs.

The CDR3 nucleotides are TGCGCCAGCAGCATAGGACAGGGAATGGTATTACGCGAGCAGTACTTC. Translated: CASSIGQGMVLREQYF. The J gene is TRBJ2-7, the V gene TRBV4-1; TRBD1 matches 8 bases. V lost 5 bases to trimming and J lost 6 bases; unmatched junction nucleotides: 15. The CDR3 consists of 16 residues. Germline values: CDR1 MGHRA, CDR2 YSYEKL.